This T cell receptor beta chain was sequenced during a study of cytomegalovirus exposure and HLA in healthy donors. Whole-study context: Earlier sequencing of some 190 million T cells yielded around 100 million unique TCR beta sequences.

In the PCR, 60 Vbeta and 13 Jbeta primers were used. Generated by immunoSEQ multiplex PCR, the TCRdb table keeps only in-frame clones and is missing some. This sample has more than 95,000 clones, with 74% found just once. A word on this clone: Its target is not known.

The CDR3 has 13 residues. Per germline, CDR1 SQVTM and CDR2 ANQGSEA. V gave up 6 bases and J gave up 6 bases; unmatched junction bases: 9. Findings and caveats of the study: Productive rates of about 90% or about 30% were seen for most TCR beta V segments in an earlier analysis. When the data were analyzed later, several of the most significant clusters appeared to be linked to common viral pathogens.

The material sequenced was PBMCs. This receptor was identified in a man in his forties or fifties in good health and CMV-seropositive. The V gene is TRBV29-1, the J gene TRBJ2-3; 7 bases line up with TRBD2. The CDR3 loop is CSVARALADTQYF. The DNA for the CDR3 is TGCAGCGTCGCCCGTGCACTAGCGGATACGCAGTATTTT.